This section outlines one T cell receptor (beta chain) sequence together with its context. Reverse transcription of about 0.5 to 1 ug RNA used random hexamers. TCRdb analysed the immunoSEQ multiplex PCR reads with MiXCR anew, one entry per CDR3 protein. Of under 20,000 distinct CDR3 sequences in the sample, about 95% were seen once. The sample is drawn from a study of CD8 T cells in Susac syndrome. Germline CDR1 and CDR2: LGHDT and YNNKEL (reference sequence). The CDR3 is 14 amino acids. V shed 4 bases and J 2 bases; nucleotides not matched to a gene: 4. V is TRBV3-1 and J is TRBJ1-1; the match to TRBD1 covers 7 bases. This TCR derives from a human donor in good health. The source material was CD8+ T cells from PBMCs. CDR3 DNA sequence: TGTGCCAGCAGCCGGGGACAGCCCAACACTGAAGCTTTCTTT. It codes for CASSRGQPNTEAFF.